This T cell receptor beta chain was sequenced for a study of PD-1 blockade in mismatch repair-deficient tumors. Study-wide background: All were previously treated, progressing patients with eleven to twelve mismatch repair-deficient cancer types.

The method was immunoSEQ multiplex PCR; TCRdb's version includes in-frame clones alone and lacks a portion of them. The data hold tens of thousands of clones, with 88% observed a single time. Trimming took 2 bases from V and 2 from J, leaving 16 bases between them. This CDR3 is built from 16 residues. Germline V gives CDR1 MDHEN, CDR2 SYDVKM. V gene TRBV28 combines with J gene TRBJ2-7; D may be TRBD2 (6 bases). Source: peripheral blood, taken 52 weeks after starting pembrolizumab. This sequence originates from an adult with mismatch repair-deficient cancer. The CDR3: CASSLRALRDTYEQYF. For the CDR3, the DNA is TGTGCCAGCAGTTTAAGGGCGCTGCGGGATACCTACGAGCAGTACTTC.